This TCR beta chain was profiled in a study of blood T cell repertoires in COVID-19. Overall study: Material from acute and convalescent COVID-19 was sourced from the United States, Italy and Spain. T cells, B-cell-depleted T cells, or PBMCs supplied cDNA or gDNA.

Authors' processing steps: Reference gene primers were amplified, and this amplification served to estimate nucleated cell counts. Repertoires were generated with immunoSEQ multiplex PCR, while TCRdb's copy carries only in-frame clones and drops some. The DNA was the basis for D and trimming; V, J and clone size are from that table. This sample carries roughly 72,000 clones, 88% of them seen once, and the ten largest clones take 40% to 55%. Per the germline V gene, CDR1 is MNHNY and CDR2 is SVGAGI (reference sequence). This CDR3 is built from 15 residues. The clonotype originates from a human donor in a cohort sampled during active COVID-19. Specimen: peripheral blood. The chain combines TRBV6-6 with TRBJ1-3; 7 nucleotides agree with TRBD1. The CDR3 here is CATSWRQGSGNTIYF. In DNA form, the CDR3 reads TGTGCTACCAGTTGGAGACAGGGCTCTGGAAACACCATATATTTT.